What follows are 14 T cell receptor beta chains derived from one specimen sequenced in a study of T cells in Graves' hyperthyroidism and ophthalmopathy (dated by TCRdb to the late 2010s). To prepare the library, multiplex PCR was applied. This sample was sequenced with an Illumina HiSeq 2000. The TCR beta CDR3 regions were amplified from RNA transcripts. The TCR CDR3 was subjected to a first round of RT-PCR using the HTBI primer set and the Qiagen OneStep RT-PCR kit. TCRdb reworked the public reads: Q25 trimming with fastp, MiXCR clone assembly, productive beta chains retained. Each entry merges the rows of one CDR3 protein and shows their most common DNA and genes. Present in this sample are around 580,000 distinct CDR3 sequences, about half of which were seen just once. Around 7.7% of the sample goes to the ten largest clones. Specimen: peripheral blood or thyroid tissue (not recorded which). The source of these receptors is a woman aged 18-29 years with Graves' hyperthyroidism.

This clonotype showed up many times. CDR3: CASSEYRETQYF. In DNA form, the CDR3 reads TGTGCCAGCAGTGAATACAGGGAGACCCAGTACTTC. J is TRBJ2-5 and V is TRBV25-1; no clear D. Between the trimmed V and J ends, which lost 0 bases and 5 bases, there was a span of 4 bases. This CDR3 comprises 12 residues. Per germline, CDR1 MGHDK and CDR2 SYGVNS.

There are a few counts of this clonotype. The V call is TRBV7-3, the J call TRBJ2-1; tentative D call: TRBD2 (5 bases). Between the trimmed V and J ends, which lost 2 bases and 12 bases, there was a span of 11 bases. The germline V gene encodes CDR1 SGHTA and CDR2 FQGTGA. The CDR3 is 12 amino acids. The CDR3 region is CASSLGRPGQFF. For the CDR3, the DNA is TGTGCCAGCAGCTTAGGGAGACCGGGGCAGTTCTTC.

V is TRBV29-1 and J is TRBJ1-1; D is undetermined. V was clipped by 8 bases and J by 8 bases, with 12 bases between them. Germline V gene data show CDR1 as SQVTM and CDR2 as ANQGSEA. This CDR3 is built from 10 residues. The CDR3 is CSSHRAEAFF. CDR3 bases: TGCAGCAGCCACCGGGCCGAAGCTTTCTTT.

This clonotype was recorded only once. The CDR3 nucleotides are TGTGCCACCAGTGATTTTGGACAGGGAATCTACAATGAGCAGTTCTTC. Encoded protein: CATSDFGQGIYNEQFF. The genes are TRBV24-1 and TRBJ2-1; TRBD1 agrees at 8 bases. V gave up 1 base and J gave up 3 bases; unmatched junction bases: 4. The CDR3 is made up of 16 amino acids. Germline V gives CDR1 KGHDR, CDR2 SFDVKD.

This clonotype was counted at least ten times. The chain carries TRBV5-1 and TRBJ2-2; 8 bases are shared with TRBD2. V dropped 0 bases and J dropped 7; count of bases not matched to a gene: 5. The germline gives CDR1 SGHRS, CDR2 YFSETQ. The CDR3 totals 15 residues. This CDR3 is CASSLVGRADGELFF. CDR3 bases: TGCGCCAGCAGCTTGGTCGGGAGGGCCGACGGGGAGCTGTTTTTT.

Only a few counts were recorded for this clonotype. V usage is TRBV9 and J usage is TRBJ2-7; possibly TRBD1 or TRBD2 for D (5 bases each). Trimming took 3 bases from V and 3 from J, leaving 13 bases between them. CDR1 and CDR2 (germline): SGDLS, YYNGEE. The CDR3 runs 14 residues. CDR3 loop: CASSEGSRYYEQYF. CDR3 DNA sequence: TGTGCCAGCAGCGAGGGGAGTCGTTACTACGAGCAGTACTTC.

This clonotype was seen ten or more times. This chain links TRBV9 with TRBJ1-1; 9 bases are shared with TRBD1. CDR3 size: 15 residues. The germline V gene encodes CDR1 SGDLS and CDR2 YYNGEE. The trim removed 3 bases at V and 6 bases at J, leaving 9 bases unmatched. The CDR3 DNA reads as TGTGCCAGCAGCGCAGGACAGGGGTGGATGTCTGAAGCTTTCTTT. Protein sequence: CASSAGQGWMSEAFF.

This clonotype was observed once. CDR3 DNA: TGTGCCAGCAGGGGGGTCCCGTCGACCAGCTCTGGAAACACCATATATTTT. The encoded protein is CASRGVPSTSSGNTIYF. This rearrangement joins TRBV7-6 to TRBJ1-3; tentatively, D is TRBD1 (5 bases). This CDR3 has 17 residues. V dropped 6 bases and J dropped 0 bases, with 18 bases sitting between them. The germline V gene encodes CDR1 SGHVS and CDR2 FNYEAQ.

This clonotype was counted ten times or more. The chain links TRBV20-1 to TRBJ1-5; D is undetermined. Trimming took off 5 bases at V and 0 bases at J, with 5 bases between the two ends. CDR3 size: 12 residues. Germline V gene data show CDR1 as DFQATT and CDR2 as SNEGSKA (reference sequence). This CDR3 reads CSALHSNQPQHF. DNA for the CDR3: TGCAGTGCTCTTCATAGCAATCAGCCCCAGCATTTT.

V and J are TRBV7-2 and TRBJ2-3; 15 positions match TRBD2. The CDR3 consists of 18 residues. Germline-derived CDR1 and CDR2 are SGHTA and FQGNSA. V lost 1 base, J lost 5 bases, and 7 bases stayed unmatched. DNA for the CDR3: TGTGCCAGCAGCTTAGGGACTAGCGGGAGGGCCAGATTAGATACGCAGTATTTT. It encodes CASSLGTSGRARLDTQYF.

This clonotype has at least ten counts. The chain links TRBV7-2 to TRBJ1-2; D may be TRBD1 (5 bases). There are 12 residues in the CDR3. Trimming removed 1 base at V and 6 bases at J, with 6 bases between. Germline CDR1 is SGHTA and CDR2 is FQGNSA. CDR3 residues: CASSLVGDGYTF. In DNA, the CDR3 is TGTGCCAGCAGCTTAGTGGGGGATGGCTACACCTTC. The complete variable domain, with remaining parts taken from reference TRBV7-2 and TRBJ1-2, reads GAGVSQSPSNKVTEKGKDVELRCDPISGHTALYWYRQSLGQGLEFLIYFQGNSAPDKSGLPSDRFSAERTGGSVSTLTIQRTQQEDSAVYLCASSLVGDGYTFGSGTRLTVV.

J is TRBJ2-7 and V is TRBV11-1, with D possibly TRBD1 on 6 matching bases. V dropped 4 bases and J dropped 3 bases, with 13 bases sitting between them. Germline V CDR1 and CDR2: SGHAT, FQDESV (reference sequence). This CDR3 comprises 14 residues. CDR3 bases: TGTGCCAGCAGCTGGGTCAGGGGTAGCTACGAGCAGTACTTC. Encoded protein: CASSWVRGSYEQYF. The whole variable domain, filled in from reference TRBV11-1 and TRBJ2-7, reads EAEVAQSPRYKITEKSQAVAFWCDPISGHATLYWYRQILGQGPELLVQFQDESVVDDSQLPKDRFSAERLKGVDSTLKIQPAELGDSAMYLCASSWVRGSYEQYFGPGTRLTVT.

A few counts support this clonotype. The chain couples TRBV7-9 to TRBJ2-3; D is possibly TRBD2 (6 bases). In germline, CDR1 is SEHNR, CDR2 FQNEAQ (reference sequence). CDR3 length: 16 amino acids. Trimming cost V 0 bases and J 4 bases, with 14 bases left between them. CDR3 nucleotide sequence: TGTGCCAGCAGCTTAGCGCTTGGCGGCGGGGCAGATACGCAGTATTTT. This sequence encodes CASSLALGGGADTQYF.

A note on this clonotype: The CDR3 does not close with the conserved phenylalanine or tryptophan, likely indicating a read error. The CDR3 protein is CASSLLMAGEGETQYL. CDR3 coding DNA: TGTGCCAGCAGCTTATTGATGGCGGGGGAAGGGGAGACCCAGTACCTC. This chain links TRBV11-2 with TRBJ2-5; 7 bases are shared with TRBD2. The CDR3 covers 16 residues. J was trimmed by 5 bases and V by 2 bases; bases with no gene match: 11. Germline V gene sequence: CDR1 SGHAT, CDR2 FQNNGV.